Sequencing of this T cell receptor (beta chain) was carried out in a study of blood T cell repertoires in COVID-19. For the study at large: There were acute and convalescent COVID-19 samples, and they came from the United States, Italy and Spain.

Original data processing: Reference gene primer amplification in the assay estimated nucleated cell counts. Assay: immunoSEQ multiplex PCR; the TCRdb copy retains only in-frame clones and omits some. V and J calls and clone size are given by that table; D and trimming were obtained from the DNA. There are roughly 190,000 clones in the sample; approximately 80% occur only once, and roughly 9.6% lies in the top ten. Germline V gives CDR1 LNHDA, CDR2 SQIVND (reference sequence). This CDR3 is built from 15 residues. V gave up 7 bases and J gave up 1 base; unmatched junction bases: 5. Seattle's enrolled individuals joined amid active infection and were then monitored longitudinally.

The chain uses TRBV19 and TRBJ2-5, with 11 bases aligning to TRBD2. The sequenced sample consisted of peripheral blood. The sequence came from a woman in her thirties or forties with COVID-19, enrolled during active disease. This CDR3 is CASTPGLAVQETQYF. The CDR3 DNA reads TGTGCCAGTACGCCGGGACTAGCGGTCCAAGAGACCCAGTACTTC. Full variable domain (missing parts from reference TRBV19 and TRBJ2-5): DGGITQSPKYLFRKEGQNVTLSCEQNLNHDAMYWYRQDPGQGLRLIYYSQIVNDFQKGDIAEGYSVSREKKESFPLTVTSAQKNPTAFYLCASTPGLAVQETQYFGPGTRLLVL.